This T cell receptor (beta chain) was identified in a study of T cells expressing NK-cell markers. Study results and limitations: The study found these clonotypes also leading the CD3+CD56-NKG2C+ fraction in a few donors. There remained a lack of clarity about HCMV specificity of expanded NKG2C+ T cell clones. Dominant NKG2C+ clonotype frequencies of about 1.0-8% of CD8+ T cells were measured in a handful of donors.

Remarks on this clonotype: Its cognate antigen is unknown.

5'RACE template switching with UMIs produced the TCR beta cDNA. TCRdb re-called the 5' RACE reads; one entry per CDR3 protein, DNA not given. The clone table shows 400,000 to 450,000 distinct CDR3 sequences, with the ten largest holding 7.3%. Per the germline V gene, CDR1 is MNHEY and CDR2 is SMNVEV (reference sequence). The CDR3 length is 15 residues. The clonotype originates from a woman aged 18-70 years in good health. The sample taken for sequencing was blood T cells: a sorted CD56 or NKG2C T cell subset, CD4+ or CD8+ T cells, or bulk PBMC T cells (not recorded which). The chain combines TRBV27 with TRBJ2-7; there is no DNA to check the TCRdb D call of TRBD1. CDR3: CASSLYDRGSYEQYF.